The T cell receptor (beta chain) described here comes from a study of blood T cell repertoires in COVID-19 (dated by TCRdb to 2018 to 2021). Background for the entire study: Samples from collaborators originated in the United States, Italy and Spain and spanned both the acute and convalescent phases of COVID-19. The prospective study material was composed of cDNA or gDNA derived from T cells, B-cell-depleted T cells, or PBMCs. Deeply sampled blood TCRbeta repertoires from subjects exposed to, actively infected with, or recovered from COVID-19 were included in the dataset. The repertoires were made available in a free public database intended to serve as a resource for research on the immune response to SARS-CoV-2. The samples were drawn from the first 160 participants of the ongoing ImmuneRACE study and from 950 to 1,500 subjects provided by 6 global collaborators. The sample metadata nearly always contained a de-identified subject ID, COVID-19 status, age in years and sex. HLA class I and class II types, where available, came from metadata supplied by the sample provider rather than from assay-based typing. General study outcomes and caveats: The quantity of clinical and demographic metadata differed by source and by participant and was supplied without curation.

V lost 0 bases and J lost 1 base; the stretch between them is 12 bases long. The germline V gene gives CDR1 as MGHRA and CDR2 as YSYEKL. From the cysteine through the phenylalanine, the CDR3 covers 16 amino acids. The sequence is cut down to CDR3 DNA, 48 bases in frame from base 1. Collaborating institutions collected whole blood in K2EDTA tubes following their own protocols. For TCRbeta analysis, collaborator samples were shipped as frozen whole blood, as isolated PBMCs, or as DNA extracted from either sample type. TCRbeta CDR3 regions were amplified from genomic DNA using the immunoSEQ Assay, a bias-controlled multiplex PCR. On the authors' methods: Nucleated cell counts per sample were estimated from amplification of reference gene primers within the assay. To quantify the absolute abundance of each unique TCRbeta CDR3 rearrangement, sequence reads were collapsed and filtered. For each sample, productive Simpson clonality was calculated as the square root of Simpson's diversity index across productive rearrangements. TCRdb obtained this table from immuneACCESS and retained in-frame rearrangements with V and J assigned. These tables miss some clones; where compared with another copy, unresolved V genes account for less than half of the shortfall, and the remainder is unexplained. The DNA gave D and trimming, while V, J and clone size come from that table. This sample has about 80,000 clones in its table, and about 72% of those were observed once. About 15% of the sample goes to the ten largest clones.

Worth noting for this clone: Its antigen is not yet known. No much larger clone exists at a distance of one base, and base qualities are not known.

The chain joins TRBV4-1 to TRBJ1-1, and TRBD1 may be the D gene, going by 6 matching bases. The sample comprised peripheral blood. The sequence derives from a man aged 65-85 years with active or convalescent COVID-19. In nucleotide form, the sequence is TGCGCCAGCAGCCAAGATGGGGGGGGCCGGAACACTGAAGCTTTCTTT. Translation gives CASSQDGGGRNTEAFF.